These T cell receptor beta chains were read from a single sample in a study of identical twins. A single record per CDR3 protein comes from TCRdb applying MiXCR to the 5' RACE reads. The sample holds about 220,000 distinct CDR3 sequences, over 5% seen once. This sample was also put to use in a study of T cells expressing NK-cell markers.

The sample taken for sequencing was CD8+ T cells sorted from blood. The origin of the receptors is a young woman in good health. The CDR3 runs from the conserved cysteine through the conserved F or W. The D gene is left open where the match is weak. Some rows mark clone size as missing; the rest say once, few, many or name a class of expanded clone.

>NA|many|TRBV12-3/TRBV12-4|TRBJ2-7
CASSSSLFEQYF
TGTGCCAGCAGTTCCTCTCTTTTCGAGCAGTACTTC
>NA|many|TRBV11-3|TRBJ2-7
CASSILYEQYF
TGTGCCAGCAGCATTCTCTACGAGCAGTACTTC
>NA|NA|TRBV6-4|TRBJ2-3
CASSDSYTDTQYF
TGTGCCAGCAGTGACTCCTACACAGATACGCAGTATTTT
>TRBD2|NA|TRBV5-5|TRBJ2-3
CASSREAGGPPDTQYF
TGTGCCAGCAGCCGGGAAGCGGGAGGGCCACCAGATACGCAGTATTTT
>NA|many|TRBV5-1|TRBJ1-1
CASSLLGDGGTEAFF
TGCGCCAGCAGCTTGTTGGGGGATGGAGGCACTGAAGCTTTCTTT
>NA|many|TRBV2|TRBJ1-2
CASSSPGGNYGYTF
TGTGCCAGCAGTTCACCCGGGGGCAACTATGGCTACACCTTC
>NA|NA|TRBV7-9|TRBJ1-3
CASSLGVRQRSGNTIYF
TGTGCCAGCAGCTTAGGGGTTCGACAGCGCTCTGGAAACACCATATATTTT
>TRBD1|NA|TRBV2|TRBJ2-5
CASSATGGQETQYF
TGTGCCAGCAGTGCAACAGGGGGGCAAGAGACCCAGTACTTC
>NA|NA|TRBV4-3|TRBJ1-1
CASSQDRGGMPTEAFF
TGCGCCAGCAGCCAAGATCGTGGAGGGATGCCCACTGAAGCCTTCTTT
>TRBD2|many|TRBV6-2/TRBV6-3|TRBJ2-2
CASSYSGLAGTGELFF
TGTGCCAGCAGTTACTCGGGACTAGCGGGCACCGGGGAGCTGTTTTTT
>NA|NA|TRBV6-2/TRBV6-3|TRBJ2-2
CASSYSFGTGELFF
TGTGCCAGCAGTTACTCGTTCGGGACCGGGGAGCTGTTTTTT
>TRBD1|NA|TRBV9|TRBJ1-1
CASSPRQGAFMTEAFF
TGTGCCAGCAGCCCGAGACAGGGGGCGTTTATGACTGAAGCTTTCTTT
>NA|NA|TRBV5-5|TRBJ2-7
CASSAGLPYEQYF
TGTGCCAGCAGCGCCGGGCTCCCCTACGAGCAGTACTTC
>NA|NA|TRBV7-9|TRBJ2-1
CASAPHEQFF
TGTGCCAGCGCGCCACACGAGCAGTTCTTC
>TRBD2|many|TRBV4-2|TRBJ2-5
CASSQDLAGVTFQETQYF
TGTGCCAGCAGCCAAGATCTAGCGGGAGTGACCTTCCAAGAGACCCAGTACTTC
>TRBD1|many|TRBV11-2|TRBJ1-1
CASSLDQTGGTEAFF
TGTGCCAGCAGCTTAGATCAGACAGGGGGAACTGAAGCTTTCTTT
>NA|NA|TRBV13|TRBJ2-5
CASSSEGEKTQYF
TGTGCCAGCAGCTCAGAGGGAGAAAAGACCCAGTACTTC
>TRBD1|NA|TRBV6-2/TRBV6-3|TRBJ1-5
CASRGQGELVNQPQHF
TGTGCCAGCAGGGGACAGGGGGAGCTTGTCAATCAGCCCCAGCATTTT
>NA|many|TRBV6-1|TRBJ1-1
CASSRDRNTEAFF
TGTGCCAGCAGTCGAGACAGGAACACTGAAGCTTTCTTT
>NA|few|TRBV2|TRBJ2-3
CASSEGRGLTDTQYF
TGTGCCAGCAGTGAAGGCAGGGGTTTGACAGATACGCAGTATTTT
>TRBD1|few|TRBV27|TRBJ1-1
CASSRTGRAEAFF
TGTGCCAGCAGCCGGACAGGGAGGGCTGAAGCTTTCTTT
>NA|many|TRBV24-1|TRBJ1-2
CATSAGAGTNYGYTF
TGTGCCACCAGTGCCGGTGCAGGGACCAACTATGGCTACACCTTC
>NA|many|TRBV12-3/TRBV12-4|TRBJ1-2
CASSLTGGYTF
TGTGCCAGCAGTTTAACCGGCGGCTACACCTTC
>NA|NA|TRBV25-1|TRBJ2-7
CASSSGEQYF
TGTGCCAGCAGTTCGGGGGAGCAGTACTTC
>NA|many|TRBV29-1|TRBJ2-2
CSVSPQGRAGELFF
TGCAGCGTCTCCCCACAGGGACGAGCCGGGGAGCTGTTTTTT
>NA|NA|TRBV5-1|TRBJ2-5
CASSLRLPQEQETQYF
TGCGCCAGCAGCCTTAGACTACCCCAGGAACAAGAGACCCAGTACTTC
>NA|many|TRBV4-1|TRBJ2-7
CASSQGGGGTYEQYF
TGCGCCAGCAGCCAAGGAGGAGGGGGGACCTACGAGCAGTACTTC
>TRBD2|few|TRBV6-2/TRBV6-3|TRBJ2-1
CASSYTASGPNEQFF
TGTGCCAGCAGTTACACGGCTAGCGGTCCCAATGAGCAGTTCTTC
>NA|NA|TRBV3-1|TRBJ2-7
CASSQDQGLAGAYYEQYF
TGTGCCAGCAGCCAAGATCAGGGGTTGGCAGGGGCGTACTACGAGCAGTACTTC
>NA|many|TRBV7-9|TRBJ2-3
CASSLDSSGHGTDTQYF
TGTGCCAGCAGCTTAGATTCCAGCGGGCATGGCACAGATACGCAGTATTTT
>TRBD1|many|TRBV12-3/TRBV12-4|TRBJ2-1
CASSPTGTAYNEQFF
TGTGCCAGCAGTCCAACCGGGACAGCCTACAATGAGCAGTTCTTC
>TRBD2|NA|TRBV7-2|TRBJ2-7
CASSLWTSLYEQYF
TGTGCCAGCAGCTTATGGACTAGCCTTTACGAGCAGTACTTC
>TRBD2|NA|TRBV20-1|TRBJ2-5
CSARSRGTSGGFFVETQYF
TGCAGTGCTAGATCCCGAGGGACTAGCGGGGGGTTTTTTGTCGAGACCCAGTACTTC